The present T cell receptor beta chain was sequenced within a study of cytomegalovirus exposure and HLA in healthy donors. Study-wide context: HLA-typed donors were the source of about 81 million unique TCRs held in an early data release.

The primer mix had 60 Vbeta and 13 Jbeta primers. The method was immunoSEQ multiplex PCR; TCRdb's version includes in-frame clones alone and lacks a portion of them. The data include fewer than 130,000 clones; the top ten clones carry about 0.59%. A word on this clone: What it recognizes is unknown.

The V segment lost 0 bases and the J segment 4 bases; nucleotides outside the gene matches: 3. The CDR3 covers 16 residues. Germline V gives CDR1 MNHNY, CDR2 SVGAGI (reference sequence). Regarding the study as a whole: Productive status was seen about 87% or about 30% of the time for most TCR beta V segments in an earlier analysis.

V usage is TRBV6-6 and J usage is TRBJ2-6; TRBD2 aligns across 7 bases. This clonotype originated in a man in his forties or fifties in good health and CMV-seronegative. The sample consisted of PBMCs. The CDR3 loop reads CASSYSSGAGANVLTF. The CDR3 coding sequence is TGTGCCAGCAGTTACTCGAGCGGGGCGGGGGCCAACGTCCTGACTTTC.